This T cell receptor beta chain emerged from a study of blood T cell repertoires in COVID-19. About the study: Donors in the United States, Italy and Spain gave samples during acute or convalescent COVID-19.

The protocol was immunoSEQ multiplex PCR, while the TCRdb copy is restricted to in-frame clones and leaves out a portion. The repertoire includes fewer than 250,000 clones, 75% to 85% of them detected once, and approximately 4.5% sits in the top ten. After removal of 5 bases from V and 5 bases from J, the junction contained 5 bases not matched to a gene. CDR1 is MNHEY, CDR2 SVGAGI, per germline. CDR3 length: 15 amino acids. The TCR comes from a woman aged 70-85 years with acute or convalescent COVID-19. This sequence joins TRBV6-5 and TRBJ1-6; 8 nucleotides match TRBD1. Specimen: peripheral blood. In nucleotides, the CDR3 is TGTGCCAGCAGTCTAGACAGGGGTCATAATTCACCCCTCCACTTT. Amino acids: CASSLDRGHNSPLHF.